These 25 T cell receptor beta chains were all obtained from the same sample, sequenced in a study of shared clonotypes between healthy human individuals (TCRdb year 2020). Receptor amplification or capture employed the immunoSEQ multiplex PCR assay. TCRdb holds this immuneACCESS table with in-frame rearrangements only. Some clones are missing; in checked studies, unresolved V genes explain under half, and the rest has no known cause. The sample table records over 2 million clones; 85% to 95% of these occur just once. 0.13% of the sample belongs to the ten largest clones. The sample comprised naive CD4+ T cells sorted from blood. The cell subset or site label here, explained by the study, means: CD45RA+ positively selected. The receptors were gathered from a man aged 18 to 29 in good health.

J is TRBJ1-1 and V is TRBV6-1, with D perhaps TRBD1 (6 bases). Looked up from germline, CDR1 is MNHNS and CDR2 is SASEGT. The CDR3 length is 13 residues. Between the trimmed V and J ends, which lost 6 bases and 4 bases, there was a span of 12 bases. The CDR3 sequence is CASSYGQTTEAFF. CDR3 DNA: TGTGCCAGCAGCTATGGACAGACCACTGAAGCTTTCTTT.

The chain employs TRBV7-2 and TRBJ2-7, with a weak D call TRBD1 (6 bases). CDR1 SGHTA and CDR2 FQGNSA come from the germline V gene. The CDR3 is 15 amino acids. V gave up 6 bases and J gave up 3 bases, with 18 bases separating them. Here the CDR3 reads CASRPDRNLYYEQYF. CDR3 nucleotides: TGTGCCAGCAGACCCGACAGGAATTTGTACTACGAGCAGTACTTC. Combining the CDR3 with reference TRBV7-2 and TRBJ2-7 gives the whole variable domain GAGVSQSPSNKVTEKGKDVELRCDPISGHTALYWYRQSLGQGLEFLIYFQGNSAPDKSGLPSDRFSAERTGGSVSTLTIQRTQQEDSAVYLCASRPDRNLYYEQYFGPGTRLTVT.

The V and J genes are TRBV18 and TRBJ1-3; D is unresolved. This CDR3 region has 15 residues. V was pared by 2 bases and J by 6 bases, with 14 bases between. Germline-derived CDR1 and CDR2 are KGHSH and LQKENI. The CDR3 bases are TGTGCCAGCTCACCATACCCGGGAGAAACAAACACCATATATTTT. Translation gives CASSPYPGETNTIYF.

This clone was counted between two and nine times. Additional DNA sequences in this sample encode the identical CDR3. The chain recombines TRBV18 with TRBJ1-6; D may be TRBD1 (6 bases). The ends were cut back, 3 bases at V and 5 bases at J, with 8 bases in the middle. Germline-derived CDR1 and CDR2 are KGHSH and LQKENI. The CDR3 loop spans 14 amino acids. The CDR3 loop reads CASSPRTDNSPLHF. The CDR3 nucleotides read TGTGCCAGCTCACCTAGGACAGATAATTCACCCCTCCACTTT.

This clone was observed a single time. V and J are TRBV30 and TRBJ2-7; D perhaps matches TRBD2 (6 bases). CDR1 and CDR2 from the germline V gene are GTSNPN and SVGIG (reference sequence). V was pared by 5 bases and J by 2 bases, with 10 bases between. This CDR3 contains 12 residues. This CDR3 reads CAWGGTAYEQYF. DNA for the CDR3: TGTGCCTGGGGCGGGACGGCCTACGAGCAGTACTTC.

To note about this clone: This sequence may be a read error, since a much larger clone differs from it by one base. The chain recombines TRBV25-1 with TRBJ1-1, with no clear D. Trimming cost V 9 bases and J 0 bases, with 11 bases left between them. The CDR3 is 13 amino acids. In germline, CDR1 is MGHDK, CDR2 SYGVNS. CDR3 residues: CARSRSMNTEAFF. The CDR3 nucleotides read TGTGCCAGGTCGCGCAGCATGAACACTGAAGCTTTCTTT.

In DNA form, the CDR3 reads TGTGCCAGCAGTCGCAGGGACAGAAACAATGAGCAGTTCTTC. It specifies CASSRRDRNNEQFF. The V gene is TRBV27, the J gene TRBJ2-1; 7 bases are a match to TRBD1. CDR1 MNHEY and CDR2 SMNVEV come from the germline V gene (reference sequence). CDR3 size: 14 residues. V lost 5 bases to trimming and J lost 5 bases; unmatched junction nucleotides: 6.

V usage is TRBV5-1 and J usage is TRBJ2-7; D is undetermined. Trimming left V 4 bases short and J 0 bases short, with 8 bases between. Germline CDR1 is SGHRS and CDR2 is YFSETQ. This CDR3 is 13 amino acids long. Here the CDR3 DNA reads TGCGCCAGCAGCCCGAACCCCTCCTACGAGCAGTACTTC. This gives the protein CASSPNPSYEQYF.

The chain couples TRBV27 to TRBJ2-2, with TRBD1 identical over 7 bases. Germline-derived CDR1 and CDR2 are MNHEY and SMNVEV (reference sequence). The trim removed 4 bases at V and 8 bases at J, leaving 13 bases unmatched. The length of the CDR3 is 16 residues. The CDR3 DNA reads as TGTGCCAGCAGTTCCCCTCGCACCACAGGGGATGGGGAGCTGTTTTTT. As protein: CASSSPRTTGDGELFF.

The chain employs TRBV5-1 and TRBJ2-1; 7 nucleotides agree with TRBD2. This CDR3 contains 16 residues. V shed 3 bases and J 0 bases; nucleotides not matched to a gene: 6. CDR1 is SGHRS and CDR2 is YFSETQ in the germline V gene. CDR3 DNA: TGCGCCAGCAGCTCGGGACTATTGGCCTCCTACAATGAGCAGTTCTTC. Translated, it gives CASSSGLLASYNEQFF.

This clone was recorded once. CDR3 sequence: CASSYSDGSSYEQYF. CDR3 nucleotides: TGTGCCAGCAGTTACTCGGACGGGAGCTCCTACGAGCAGTACTTC. V gene TRBV6-5 combines with J gene TRBJ2-7; D possibly corresponds to TRBD2 (6 bases). Germline CDR1 reads MNHEY; CDR2 reads SVGAGI. This CDR3 spans 15 amino acids. V was shortened by 0 bases and J by 0 bases, with 9 bases between the two germline ends.

CDR3 DNA: TGTGCCAGCAGTTTTCGTCCCGGGACAGGGCCGAACACTGAAGCTTTCTTT. This translates into CASSFRPGTGPNTEAFF. The rearrangement joins TRBV28 to TRBJ1-1; 9 nucleotides align to TRBD1. Germline V lookup: CDR1 MDHEN, CDR2 SYDVKM. The CDR3 is 17 amino acids. J gave up 1 base and V 3 bases, and 9 bases lay outside the gene matches.

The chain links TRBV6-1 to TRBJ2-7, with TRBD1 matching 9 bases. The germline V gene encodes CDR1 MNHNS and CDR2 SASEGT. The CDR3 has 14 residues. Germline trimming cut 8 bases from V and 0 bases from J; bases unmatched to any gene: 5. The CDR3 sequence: CASWTGVYSYEQYF. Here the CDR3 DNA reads TGTGCCAGCTGGACAGGGGTCTACTCCTACGAGCAGTACTTC.

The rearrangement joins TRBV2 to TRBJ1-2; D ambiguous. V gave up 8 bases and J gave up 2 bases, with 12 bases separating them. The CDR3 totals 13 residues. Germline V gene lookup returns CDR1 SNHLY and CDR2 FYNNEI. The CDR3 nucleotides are TGTGCCAGCGGGGAGGACGTAAACTATGGCTACACCTTC. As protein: CASGEDVNYGYTF. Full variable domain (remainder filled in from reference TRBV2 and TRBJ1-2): EPEVTQTPSHQVTQMGQEVILRCVPISNHLYFYWYRQILGQKVEFLVSFYNNEISEKSEIFDDQFSVERPDGSNFTLKIRSTKLEDSAMYFCASGEDVNYGYTFGSGTRLTVV.

The CDR3 nucleotides are TGCGCCAGCAGCCCGGGGGGACAGCCCTACGAGCAGTACTTC. As protein: CASSPGGQPYEQYF. This chain uses TRBV5-1 with TRBJ2-7, with D possibly being TRBD1 or TRBD2 (7 bases each). Per germline, CDR1 SGHRS and CDR2 YFSETQ. The V gene lost 4 bases and the J gene lost 2 bases, with 13 bases spanning the gap. The CDR3 length is 14 residues.

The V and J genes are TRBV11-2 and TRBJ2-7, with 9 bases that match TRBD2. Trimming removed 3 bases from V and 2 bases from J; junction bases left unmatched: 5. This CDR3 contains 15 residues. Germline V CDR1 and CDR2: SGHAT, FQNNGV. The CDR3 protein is CASSFEREATYEQYF. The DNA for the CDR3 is TGTGCCAGCAGCTTCGAGCGGGAGGCTACCTACGAGCAGTACTTC.

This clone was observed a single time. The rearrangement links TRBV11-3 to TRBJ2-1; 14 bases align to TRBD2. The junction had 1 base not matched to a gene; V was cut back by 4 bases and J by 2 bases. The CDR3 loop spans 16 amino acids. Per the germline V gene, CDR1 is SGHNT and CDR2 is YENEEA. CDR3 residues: CASSSGLAGAYNEQFF. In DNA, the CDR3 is TGTGCCAGCAGCTCGGGACTAGCGGGGGCCTACAATGAGCAGTTCTTC. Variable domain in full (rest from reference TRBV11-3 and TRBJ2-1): EAGVVQSPRYKIIEKKQPVAFWCNPISGHNTLYWYLQNLGQGPELLIRYENEEAVDDSQLPKDRFSAERLKGVDSTLKIQPAELGDSAVYLCASSSGLAGAYNEQFFGPGTRLTVL.

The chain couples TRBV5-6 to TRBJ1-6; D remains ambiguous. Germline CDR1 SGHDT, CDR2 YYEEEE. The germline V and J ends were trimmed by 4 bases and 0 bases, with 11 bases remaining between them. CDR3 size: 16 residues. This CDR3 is CASSATKLSYNSPLHF. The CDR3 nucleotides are TGTGCCAGCAGCGCTACTAAGCTCTCCTATAATTCACCCCTCCACTTT.

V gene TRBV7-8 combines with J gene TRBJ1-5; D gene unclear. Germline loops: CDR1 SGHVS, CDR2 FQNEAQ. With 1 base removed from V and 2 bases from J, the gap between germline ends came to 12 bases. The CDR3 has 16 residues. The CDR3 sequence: CASSLGSVTGNQPQHF. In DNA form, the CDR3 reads TGTGCCAGCAGCTTAGGATCTGTAACGGGCAATCAGCCCCAGCATTTT.

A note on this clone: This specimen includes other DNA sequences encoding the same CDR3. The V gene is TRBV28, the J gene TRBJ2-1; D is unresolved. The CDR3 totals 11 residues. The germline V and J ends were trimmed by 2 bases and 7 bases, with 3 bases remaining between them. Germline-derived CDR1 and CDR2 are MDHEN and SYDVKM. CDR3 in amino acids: CASSLGNEQFF. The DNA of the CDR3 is TGTGCCAGCAGTTTAGGAAATGAGCAGTTCTTC.

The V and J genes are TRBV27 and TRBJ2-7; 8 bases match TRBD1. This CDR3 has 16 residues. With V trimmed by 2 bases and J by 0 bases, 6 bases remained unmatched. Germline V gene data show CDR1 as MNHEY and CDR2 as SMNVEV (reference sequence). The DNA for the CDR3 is TGTGCCAGCAGTTTACTGTGGGACAGGAACTCCTACGAGCAGTACTTC. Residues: CASSLLWDRNSYEQYF.

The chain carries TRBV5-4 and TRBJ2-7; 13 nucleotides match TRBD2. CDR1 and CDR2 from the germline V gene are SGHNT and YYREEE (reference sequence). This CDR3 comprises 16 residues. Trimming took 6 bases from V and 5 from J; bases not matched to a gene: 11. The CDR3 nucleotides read TGTGCCAGCACCCTTTGGACTAGCGGGAGTATCAACGAGCAGTACTTC. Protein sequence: CASTLWTSGSINEQYF.

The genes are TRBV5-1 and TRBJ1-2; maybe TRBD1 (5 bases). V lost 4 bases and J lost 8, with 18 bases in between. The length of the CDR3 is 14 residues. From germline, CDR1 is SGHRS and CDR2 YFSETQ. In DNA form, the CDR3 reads TGCGCCAGCAGCGCCGGGGACGGCCCTATAGGCTACACCTTC. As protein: CASSAGDGPIGYTF.

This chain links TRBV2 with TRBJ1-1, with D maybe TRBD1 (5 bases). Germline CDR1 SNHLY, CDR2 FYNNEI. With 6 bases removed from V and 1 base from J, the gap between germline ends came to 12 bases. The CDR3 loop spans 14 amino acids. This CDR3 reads CASRGRHPNTEAFF. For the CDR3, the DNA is TGTGCCAGCAGGGGACGGCACCCGAACACTGAAGCTTTCTTT. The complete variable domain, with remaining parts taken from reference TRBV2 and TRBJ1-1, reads EPEVTQTPSHQVTQMGQEVILRCVPISNHLYFYWYRQILGQKVEFLVSFYNNEISEKSEIFDDQFSVERPDGSNFTLKIRSTKLEDSAMYFCASRGRHPNTEAFFGQGTRLTVV.

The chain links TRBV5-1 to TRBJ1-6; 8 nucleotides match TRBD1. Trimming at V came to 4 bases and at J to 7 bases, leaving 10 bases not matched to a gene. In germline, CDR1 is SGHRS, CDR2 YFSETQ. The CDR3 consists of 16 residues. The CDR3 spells CASSLRPGTGNSPLHF. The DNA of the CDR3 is TGCGCCAGCAGCCTGCGACCCGGGACAGGCAATTCACCCCTCCACTTT.